This T cell receptor beta chain was documented in a study of T cells in Graves' hyperthyroidism and ophthalmopathy. Amplified regions were TCR beta CDR3 sequences from RNA transcripts. HTBI primers were used for first-round RT-PCR of the TCR CDR3. TCRdb used MiXCR to reprocess the multiplex PCR reads, holding one entry per CDR3 protein. The repertoire holds some 360,000 distinct CDR3 sequences, with around a sixth as singletons. CDR3 length: 17 amino acids. CDR1 and CDR2 from the germline V gene are SGDLS and YYNGEE. Trimming took 3 bases from V and 8 from J; bases not matched to a gene: 16. This TCR was recovered from a woman in her forties with Graves' ophthalmopathy. This chain joins TRBV9 and TRBJ2-7; the match to TRBD1 covers 11 bases. Sequenced: blood. The CDR3 sequence: CASSEGTGTGGVHKQYF. DNA for the CDR3: TGTGCCAGCAGCGAGGGGACCGGGACAGGGGGTGTCCACAAGCAGTACTTC. The complete variable domain, with remaining parts taken from reference TRBV9 and TRBJ2-7, reads DSGVTQTPKHLITATGQRVTLRCSPRSGDLSVYWYQQSLDQGLQFLIQYYNGEERAKGNILERFSAQQFPDLHSELNLSSLELGDSALYFCASSEGTGTGGVHKQYFGPGTRLTVT.